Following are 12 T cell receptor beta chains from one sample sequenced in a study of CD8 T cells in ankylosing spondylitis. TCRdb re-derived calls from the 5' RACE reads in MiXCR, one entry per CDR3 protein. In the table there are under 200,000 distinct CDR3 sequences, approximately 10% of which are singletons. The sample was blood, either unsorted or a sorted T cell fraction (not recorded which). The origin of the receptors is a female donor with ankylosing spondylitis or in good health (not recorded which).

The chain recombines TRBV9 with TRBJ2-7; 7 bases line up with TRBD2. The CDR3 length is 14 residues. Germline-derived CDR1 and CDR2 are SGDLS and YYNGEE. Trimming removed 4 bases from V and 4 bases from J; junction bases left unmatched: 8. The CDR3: CASSPGTKTYEQYF. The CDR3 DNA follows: TGTGCCAGCAGCCCCGGGACTAAGACGTACGAGCAGTACTTC.

CDR3: CASSLGLAGGRDTQYF. For the CDR3, the DNA is TGTGCCAGCAGCCTAGGACTAGCGGGAGGGCGGGATACGCAGTATTTT. V is TRBV5-4 and J is TRBJ2-3; 15 positions agree with TRBD2. This CDR3 spans 16 amino acids. CDR1 and CDR2 (germline): SGHNT, YYREEE (reference sequence). Trimming removed 4 bases from V and 6 bases from J; junction bases left unmatched: 6.

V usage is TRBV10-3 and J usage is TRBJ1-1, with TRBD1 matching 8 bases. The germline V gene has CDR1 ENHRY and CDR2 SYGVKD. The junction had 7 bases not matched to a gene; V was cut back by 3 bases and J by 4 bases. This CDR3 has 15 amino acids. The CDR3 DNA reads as TGTGCCATCAGTGATCGGGCAGGGGGCCCCACTGAAGCTTTCTTT. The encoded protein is CAISDRAGGPTEAFF.

This CDR3 is CASSFPGEPQHF. For the CDR3, the DNA is TGTGCCAGCAGCTTTCCGGGTGAGCCCCAGCATTTT. The chain joins TRBV11-2 to TRBJ1-5; D uncertain. Trimming cost V 3 bases and J 8 bases, with 8 bases left between them. Germline V gene sequence: CDR1 SGHAT, CDR2 FQNNGV. CDR3 length: 12 residues.

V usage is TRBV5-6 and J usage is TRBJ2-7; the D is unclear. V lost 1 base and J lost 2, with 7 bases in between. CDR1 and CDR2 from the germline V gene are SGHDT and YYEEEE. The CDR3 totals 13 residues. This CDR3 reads CASSLMGTYEQYF. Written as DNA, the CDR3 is TGTGCCAGCAGCTTGATGGGAACCTACGAGCAGTACTTC.

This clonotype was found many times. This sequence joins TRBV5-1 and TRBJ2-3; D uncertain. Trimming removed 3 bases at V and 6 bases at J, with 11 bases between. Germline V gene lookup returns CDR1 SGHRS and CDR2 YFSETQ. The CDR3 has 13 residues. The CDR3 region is CASSSTSRDTQYF. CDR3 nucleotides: TGCGCCAGCAGCTCAACCTCCAGGGATACGCAGTATTTT.

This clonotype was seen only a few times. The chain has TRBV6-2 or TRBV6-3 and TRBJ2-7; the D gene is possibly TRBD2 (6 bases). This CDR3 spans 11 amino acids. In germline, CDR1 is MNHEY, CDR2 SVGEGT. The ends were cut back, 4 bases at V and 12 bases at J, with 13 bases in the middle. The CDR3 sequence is CASSFPGLPYF. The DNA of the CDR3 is TGTGCCAGCAGTTTCCCGGGACTGCCGTACTTC.

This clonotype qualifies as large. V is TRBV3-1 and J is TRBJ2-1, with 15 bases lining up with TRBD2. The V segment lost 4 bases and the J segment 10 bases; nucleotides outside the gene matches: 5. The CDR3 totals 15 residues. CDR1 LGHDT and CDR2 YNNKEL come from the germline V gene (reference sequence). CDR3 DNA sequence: TGTGCCAGCAGCCCATCGGGACTAGCGGGAGGAGAGCAGTTCTTC. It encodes CASSPSGLAGGEQFF.

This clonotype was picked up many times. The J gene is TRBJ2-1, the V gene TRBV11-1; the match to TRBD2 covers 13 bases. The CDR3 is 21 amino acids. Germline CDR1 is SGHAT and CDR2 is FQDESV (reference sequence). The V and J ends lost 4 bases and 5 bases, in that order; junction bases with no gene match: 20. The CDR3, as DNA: TGTGCCAGCAGCTCCACTAGCGGGAGGGCCAAAGGGGGCCAAACCGACAATGAGCAGTTCTTC. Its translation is CASSSTSGRAKGGQTDNEQFF.

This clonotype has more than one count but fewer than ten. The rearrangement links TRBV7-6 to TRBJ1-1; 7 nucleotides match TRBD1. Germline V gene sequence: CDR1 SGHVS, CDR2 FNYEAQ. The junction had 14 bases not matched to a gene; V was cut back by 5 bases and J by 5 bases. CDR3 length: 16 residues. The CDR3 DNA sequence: TGTGCCAGCAGCCGCCGTGAAGGGGGCGCTGGGACTGAAGCTTTCTTT. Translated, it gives CASSRREGGAGTEAFF. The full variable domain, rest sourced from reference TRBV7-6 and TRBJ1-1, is GAGVSQSPRYKVTKRGQDVALRCDPISGHVSLYWYRQALGQGPEFLTYFNYEAQQDKSGLPNDRFSAERPEGSISTLTIQRTEQRDSAMYRCASSRREGGAGTEAFFGQGTRLTVV.

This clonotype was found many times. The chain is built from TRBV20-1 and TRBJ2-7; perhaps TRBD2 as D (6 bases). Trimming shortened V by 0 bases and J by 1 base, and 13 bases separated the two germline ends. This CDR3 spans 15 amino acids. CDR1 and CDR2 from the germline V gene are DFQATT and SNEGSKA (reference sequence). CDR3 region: CSARDSGRDSYEQYF. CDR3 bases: TGCAGTGCTAGAGATTCCGGGCGGGATTCCTACGAGCAGTACTTC.

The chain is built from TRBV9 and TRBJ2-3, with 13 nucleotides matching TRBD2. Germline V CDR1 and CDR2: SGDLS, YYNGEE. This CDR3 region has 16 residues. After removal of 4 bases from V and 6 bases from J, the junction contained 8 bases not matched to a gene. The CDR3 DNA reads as TGTGCCAGCAGCCCTTGGACTAGCGGGAGACCCGATACGCAGTATTTT. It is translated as CASSPWTSGRPDTQYF.